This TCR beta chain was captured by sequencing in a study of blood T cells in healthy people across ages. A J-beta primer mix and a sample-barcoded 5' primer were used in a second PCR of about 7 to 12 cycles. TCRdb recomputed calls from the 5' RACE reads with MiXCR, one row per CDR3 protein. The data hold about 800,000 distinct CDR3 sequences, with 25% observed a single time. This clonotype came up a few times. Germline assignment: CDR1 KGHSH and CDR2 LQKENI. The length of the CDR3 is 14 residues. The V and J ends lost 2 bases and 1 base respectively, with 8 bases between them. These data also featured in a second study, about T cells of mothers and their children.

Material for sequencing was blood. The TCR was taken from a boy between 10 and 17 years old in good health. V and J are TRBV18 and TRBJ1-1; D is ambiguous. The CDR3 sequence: CASSPFSENTEAFF. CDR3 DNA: TGTGCCAGCTCACCATTCTCAGAGAACACTGAAGCTTTCTTT.